This entry is about one T cell receptor (beta chain). This specimen belongs to a study of blood T cell repertoires in COVID-19. Whole-study context: Some COVID-19 samples were acute and others convalescent; all came from the United States, Italy and Spain.

Repertoires were generated with immunoSEQ multiplex PCR, while TCRdb's copy carries only in-frame clones and drops some. The sample has 45,000 to 65,000 clones; over 90% are singletons. The CDR3 contains 15 residues. Trimming removed 5 bases at V and 6 bases at J, with 16 bases between. CDR1 and CDR2 from the germline V gene are SGHTA and FQGNSA. This TCR came from a human donor in a cohort sampled during active COVID-19. Sequencing was done on a sample of peripheral blood. The chain is built from TRBV7-2 and TRBJ2-2; possibly TRBD2 for D (6 bases). CDR3 sequence (DNA): TGTGCCAGCAGCCGTGGAGGGGCGGGATCCGGGGAGCTGTTTTTT. Translated: CASSRGGAGSGELFF.